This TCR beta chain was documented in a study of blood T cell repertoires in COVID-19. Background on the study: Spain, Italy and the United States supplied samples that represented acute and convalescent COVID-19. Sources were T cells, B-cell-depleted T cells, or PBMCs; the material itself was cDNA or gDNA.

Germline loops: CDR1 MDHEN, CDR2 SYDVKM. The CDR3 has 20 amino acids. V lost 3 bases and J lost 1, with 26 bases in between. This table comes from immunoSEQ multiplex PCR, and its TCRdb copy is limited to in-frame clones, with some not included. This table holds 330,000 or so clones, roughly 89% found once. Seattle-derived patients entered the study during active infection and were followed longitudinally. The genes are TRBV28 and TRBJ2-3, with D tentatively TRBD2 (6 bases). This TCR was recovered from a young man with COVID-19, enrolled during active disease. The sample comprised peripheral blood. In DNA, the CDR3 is TGTGCCAGCAGTTTTAGTGTTTGGTGGCGGGGCCAGGAACGCACAGATACGCAGTATTTT. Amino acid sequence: CASSFSVWWRGQERTDTQYF.